This T cell receptor (beta chain) originates from a study of response to subunit inactivated influenza vaccine. Points from the study as a whole: Only a handful of new T cells, the authors suggested, are recruited with each seasonal influenza vaccination.

This clonotype was counted between two and nine times. What it recognizes is unknown. TCRdb processed the RT-PCR reads anew with MiXCR; each CDR3 protein has one entry. Seen here are around 190,000 distinct CDR3 sequences, about 15% observed once, and the top ten hold approximately 24%. Germline V gene sequence: CDR1 SGHKS, CDR2 YYEKEE (reference sequence). The ends lost 4 bases at V and 4 bases at J; junction bases unmatched: 6. CDR3 length: 14 residues. This sample comprised CD8+ T cells sorted from PBMCs, obtained roughly 5 days after vaccination. The receptor's source is a man in his fifties or sixties who received an inactivated influenza vaccine. The chain combines TRBV5-5 with TRBJ2-7, with 9 bases that match TRBD1. The CDR3 protein is CASSGRDRAYEQYF. CDR3 in DNA: TGTGCCAGCAGCGGCCGGGACAGGGCTTACGAGCAGTACTTC. Based on the CDR3 plus reference TRBV5-5 and TRBJ2-7, the full variable domain is DAGVTQSPTHLIKTRGQQVTLRCSPISGHKSVSWYQQVLGQGPQFIFQYYEKEERGRGNFPDRFSARQFPNYSSELNVNALLLGDSALYLCASSGRDRAYEQYFGPGTRLTVT.